Below, 15 T cell receptor beta chains from the same sample are listed, as sequenced in a study of T cells expressing NK-cell markers. TCRdb reprocessed the 5' RACE reads, with one entry per CDR3 protein and no DNA. The listing contains around 550,000 distinct CDR3 sequences. Input material: blood T cells: a sorted CD56 or NKG2C T cell subset, CD4+ or CD8+ T cells, or bulk PBMC T cells (not recorded which). These receptors were taken from a man between 18 and 29 years old in good health.

The CDR3: CATSTGFNEKLFF. The rearrangement joins TRBV28 to TRBJ1-4; TCRdb's assignment of TRBD1 cannot be checked, as there is no DNA. Germline V gene data show CDR1 as MDHEN and CDR2 as SYDVKM. The CDR3 consists of 13 residues.

V usage is TRBV3-1 and J usage is TRBJ2-1; TCRdb returns TRBD2, unconfirmable since there is no DNA. The CDR3 totals 16 residues. Germline V gives CDR1 LGHDT, CDR2 YNNKEL (reference sequence). The CDR3: CASSQGGAGSYNEQFF.

J is TRBJ1-1 and V is TRBV4-3. There are 16 residues in the CDR3. Germline CDR1 and CDR2: LGHNA and YSLEER. CDR3 protein: CASSQDLAGRGTEAFF.

The rearrangement links TRBV7-9 to TRBJ2-1; as DNA is missing, the TRBD2 call by TCRdb cannot be tested. The CDR3 totals 14 residues. Germline assignment: CDR1 SEHNR and CDR2 FQNEAQ (reference sequence). CDR3 residues: CASRELAAYNEQFF.

The chain employs TRBV24-1 and TRBJ2-5; the D call from TCRdb, TRBD1, cannot be confirmed without DNA. The CDR3 runs to 20 residues. Germline values: CDR1 KGHDR, CDR2 SFDVKD. CDR3 loop: CATSDHYRYGQGASRVTQYF.

The rearrangement joins TRBV11-2 to TRBJ2-1; TCRdb's D call, TRBD1, is unchecked because there is no DNA. CDR3 length: 16 residues. From germline, CDR1 is SGHAT and CDR2 FQNNGV. Here the CDR3 reads CASSPSGGSSYNEQFF.

The rearrangement joins TRBV20-1 to TRBJ2-2; TCRdb calls TRBD1, which cannot be checked without DNA. Germline assignment: CDR1 DFQATT and CDR2 SNEGSKA (reference sequence). The CDR3 loop spans 14 amino acids. This chain's CDR3 is CSAPGQGATGELFF.

The V and J genes are TRBV30 and TRBJ1-4; TCRdb calls TRBD1, which cannot be checked without DNA. The CDR3 is 13 residues long. The germline V gene has CDR1 GTSNPN and CDR2 SVGIG (reference sequence). CDR3: CAWGREPNEKLFF. Variable domain in full (rest from reference TRBV30 and TRBJ1-4): SQTIHQWPATLVQPVGSPLSLECTVEGTSNPNLYWYRQAAGRGLQLLFYSVGIGQISSEVPQNLSASRPQDRQFILSSKKLLLSDSGFYLCAWGREPNEKLFFGSGTQLSVL.

The gene calls are TRBV9 and TRBJ2-4; TCRdb outputs TRBD2, but without DNA this stays unchecked. CDR1 SGDLS and CDR2 YYNGEE come from the germline V gene. The CDR3 is made up of 13 amino acids. CDR3 loop: CASSPYSGNIQYF.

This sequence joins TRBV5-6 and TRBJ2-5; the TCRdb D gene call, TRBD2, has no DNA to confirm it. Germline V lookup: CDR1 SGHDT, CDR2 YYEEEE. The CDR3 contains 17 residues. The CDR3 is CASSLGVAGGIQETQYF.

This rearrangement joins TRBV5-1 to TRBJ2-7. This CDR3 has 15 amino acids. The germline V gene encodes CDR1 SGHRS and CDR2 YFSETQ. The CDR3 region is CASSLIQATYHEQYF. The full variable domain, its missing parts supplied by reference TRBV5-1 and TRBJ2-7, is KAGVTQTPRYLIKTRGQQVTLSCSPISGHRSVSWYQQTPGQGLQFLFEYFSETQRNKGNFPGRFSGRQFSNSRSEMNVSTLELGDSALYLCASSLIQATYHEQYFGPGTRLTVT.

V is TRBV20-1 and J is TRBJ2-7. The V gene's germline CDR1 is DFQATT and CDR2 SNEGSKA (reference sequence). CDR3 length: 11 amino acids. The CDR3: CSARVLNQQYF.

The genes are TRBV3-1 and TRBJ2-1; the TRBD2 assignment by TCRdb is unverifiable without DNA. The CDR3 has 16 residues. Germline values: CDR1 LGHDT, CDR2 YNNKEL (reference sequence). CDR3 sequence: CASSQGRTPSYNEQFF.

The chain combines TRBV7-8 with TRBJ2-2; as DNA is missing, the TRBD2 call by TCRdb cannot be tested. The CDR3 is 17 residues long. Germline CDR1 is SGHVS and CDR2 is FQNEAQ. The CDR3 protein is CASSPTSGGVNTGELFF.

The gene calls are TRBV12-3 or TRBV12-4 and TRBJ2-7; TCRdb selects TRBD1, and the lack of DNA leaves this call unchecked. The CDR3 is made up of 15 amino acids. The CDR3 sequence: CASSQGGTFSYEQYF.